Here is one TCR beta chain with its context. The germline V gene encodes CDR1 MDHEN and CDR2 SYDVKM. V was cut by 6 bases and J by 3 bases, with 15 bases left in between. This CDR3 is 15 amino acids long. The data were taken from a study of blood T cell repertoires in COVID-19. Some clones are missing from TCRdb's copy, which holds only in-frame ones; the method was immunoSEQ multiplex PCR. Of roughly 400,000 clones in the sample, just under 90% were seen once. The V gene is TRBV28, the J gene TRBJ1-3, with D possibly being TRBD1 (6 bases). The TCR was taken from a young woman who had recovered from COVID-19. Input material: PBMCs or T cells enriched from blood (not recorded which). The chain's CDR3 is CASRVTGLGGNTIYF. The CDR3 coding sequence is TGTGCCAGCAGGGTAACAGGGCTCGGTGGAAACACCATATATTTT.